This T cell receptor (beta chain) was retrieved from a study of blood T cell repertoires in COVID-19 (dated by TCRdb to 2018 to 2021). With respect to the entire study: Samples covering the acute and convalescent phases of COVID-19 were provided by collaborators in the United States, Italy and Spain. The prospective study material was composed of cDNA or gDNA derived from T cells, B-cell-depleted T cells, or PBMCs. Deeply sampled blood TCRbeta repertoires from subjects exposed to, actively infected with, or recovered from COVID-19 were included in the dataset. A freely available public database, intended as a resource for researchers studying the immune response to SARS-CoV-2, is where the repertoires were released. Samples came from the ongoing ImmuneRACE study (first 160 participants) plus 1,254 subjects from 6 global collaborators. Sample metadata almost always included a de-identified subject ID, COVID-19 status, age in years and sex. HLA class I and class II types, where available, came from metadata supplied by the sample provider rather than from assay-based typing. Overall results and qualifications from the work: Clinical and demographic metadata were provided uncurated, with the amount varying by source and participant.

Points on this clone: Its antigen has not been determined. Per-base qualities were not stored, and no clone one base away is much larger.

Reading from cysteine to phenylalanine, the CDR3 counts 17 amino acids. Only the CDR3 DNA is retained, 51 bases long and in frame from the first base. The germline V gene (reference sequence) sets CDR1 to LGHDT and CDR2 to YNNKEL. V trim: 1 base; J trim: 7 bases; unmatched bases: 12. One collaborating source in Seattle enrolled patients during active infection and followed them longitudinally through the course of disease. Whole blood was collected in K2EDTA tubes by collaborating institutions according to the institutions' own protocols. For TCRbeta analysis, collaborators shipped samples in one of three forms: frozen whole blood, isolated PBMCs, or DNA extracted from either of those sample types. The immunoSEQ Assay, a bias-controlled multiplex PCR, was used to amplify TCRbeta CDR3 regions from genomic DNA. As for the original processing: The number of nucleated cells in each sample was estimated by amplification of reference gene primers within the assay. To quantify the absolute abundance of each unique TCRbeta CDR3 rearrangement, sequence reads were collapsed and filtered. Productive Simpson clonality was computed per sample as the square root of Simpson's diversity index over productive rearrangements. The table was pulled from immuneACCESS by TCRdb, which kept in-frame rearrangements only. Such tables lose some clones; where checked, under half of the loss comes from unresolved V genes, and the rest has no known cause. V, J and clone size are taken as reported in that table, and D and trimming were inferred from the DNA itself. The sample contains more than 200,000 clones, 70% to 90% of them found a single time. Of the sample, roughly 4.9% falls within the top ten clones.

What was sequenced was peripheral blood. This chain joins TRBV3-1 (or the pseudogene TRBV3-2) to TRBJ1-4; 7 central bases correspond to TRBD1. The receptor was isolated from a woman in her sixties or seventies with COVID-19, enrolled during active disease. DNA sequence: TGTGCCAGCAGCCAAGCCACAGGGGTTTTTGTTAGTGAAAAACTGTTTTTT. It translates to CASSQATGVFVSEKLFF.